Detailed here is one T cell receptor beta chain. This entry comes from a study of blood T cells in healthy people across ages. Then a second PCR, running roughly 7 to 11 cycles, was carried out with a sample-barcoded 5' primer and a J-beta primer mix. TCRdb redid the calling of the 5' RACE reads with MiXCR, one entry per CDR3 protein. The table records nearly 1 million distinct CDR3 sequences, roughly 47% of them present only once. This clonotype was sampled from a woman in her fifties or sixties in good health. Sequencing was carried out using blood.

CDR3 coding DNA: TGTGCCACCAGCAGAGGCTTGTACAGGGGGCGAGACACTGAAGCTTTCTTT. This gives the protein CATSRGLYRGRDTEAFF. The V and J genes are TRBV15 and TRBJ1-1, with 9 bases aligning to TRBD1. Per germline, CDR1 LNHNV and CDR2 YYDKDF (reference sequence). CDR3 length: 17 amino acids. The junction had 9 bases not matched to a gene; V was cut back by 1 base and J by 3 bases.